This T cell receptor (beta chain) was recovered during a study of T cells after yellow fever vaccination (dated by TCRdb to between 2019 and 2020). Some background on the complete study: The SMART-Seq v4 Ultra Low Input RNA kit was used to prepare libraries from fractions with low cell numbers. To track T-cell clones before and after primary and booster YFV17D yellow fever vaccination, bulk TCR alpha and beta repertoires were sequenced longitudinally. Two healthy male donors made up the cohort, one aged 18 to 29 years and the other aged 30 to 40 years. Blood was drawn at multiple timepoints before and after primary and secondary immunization, with bulk PBMC replicates and cell subsets isolated.

Sequencer: Illumina NovaSeq 6000. TCR cDNA was made using 5'RACE template switching, a step that added a universal primer site and unique molecular identifiers. cDNA synthesis was primed from both the TCR alpha and TCR beta constant segments. Library amplification used two PCR steps, and the second PCR step added sample barcodes and sequencing adapters. Sequencing of the libraries was done on either Illumina HiSeq 2500 (2x100 bp) or NovaSeq (2x150 bp). Per the original workflow: Reads were demultiplexed and collapsed into UMI consensus sequences with MIGEC, and V(D)J alignment was performed with MiXCR. Clonotypes responding to the vaccine were identified with edgeR on replicate PBMC samples, with the criteria of FDR below 0.01 and a log2 fold change above 5 up to day 15. CD4 or CD8 identity was assigned to each bulk clonotype according to whether the clonotype was present at higher abundance in the sequenced CD4 repertoire or the sequenced CD8 repertoire. In TCRdb, the public reads were trimmed at Q25 with fastp and aligned with MiXCR, with productive beta chains retained. Rows with a matching CDR3 protein are joined into one entry that keeps the most common DNA and genes. TCRdb's processing, not the authors' own work, is the source of the V and J calls. The sample yields approximately 330,000 distinct CDR3 sequences; under 15% were counted once. The ten most abundant clones make up about 3% of the sample.

According to the study, the label for this sample's treatment or condition signals: live attenuated yellow fever vaccine strain. PBMCs were isolated from peripheral blood using a standard Ficoll-Paque protocol. Dynabeads CD4 and CD8 positive selection kits were used to isolate CD4 and CD8 T-cell fractions. TriZol was used to extract RNA from bulk PBMCs, CD4 and CD8 fractions, and dextramer-positive and dextramer-negative fractions. This clonotype was observed at least ten times. The antigen it binds to is not known. Base-call qualities are not available, and no considerably larger clone is one nucleotide away. Overall results and qualifications from the work: A small fraction of clonotypes appeared in both the CD4 and CD8 compartments, likely as a result of convergent recombination. Computational filtering was required because FACS-sorted repertoires could contain abundant contaminating clonotypes from the bulk population. The study included only a couple of donors, which limits how far the findings can be generalized. The secondary T-cell response was found to be weaker but faster than the primary response, with a peak reached on day 5 rather than on day 15. After the booster, most of the clones that had expanded following primary vaccination were detected again (roughly 97% of CD4 and roughly 88% of CD8), which suggests that memory was broadly maintained.

The CDR3 runs 15 amino acids, cysteine and phenylalanine included. This entry keeps only the CDR3 DNA: 45 bases, framed from base 1. At the junction V is shortened by 4 bases and J by 5 bases; bases outside the gene matches: 6. For CDR1 and CDR2, the germline V gene lists SGHTA and FQGNSA. The sequencing used CD4+ T cells sorted from PBMCs, collected 15 days after the yellow fever booster vaccination. The chain links TRBV7-2 with TRBJ2-2, with TRBD1 matching 8 junction bases. The source is a man between 18 and 29 years old who received the YFV17D yellow fever vaccine. The CDR3 reads CASSYQGARTGELFF. The nucleotide sequence is TGTGCCAGCAGCTACCAGGGGGCTCGGACCGGGGAGCTGTTTTTT.